A single sample is the source of the 2 T cell receptor beta chains below, sequenced in a study of identical twins. One entry per CDR3 protein, called by TCRdb with MiXCR from the 5' RACE reads. The table lists 690,000 or so distinct CDR3 sequences, 8.5% to 9.5% of them singletons, with 0.8% to 1% in the top ten. These records were also assigned to another study, of yellow fever vaccine responses in identical twins.

The sequencing input was PBMCs. These receptors all come from a woman between 18 and 29 years old in good health.

This clonotype occurred a few times. The chain has TRBV24-1 and TRBJ1-1; 7 nucleotides match TRBD1. The CDR3 runs 15 residues. The germline V gene encodes CDR1 KGHDR and CDR2 SFDVKD. Trimming removed 3 bases from V and 2 bases from J; junction bases left unmatched: 5. The CDR3 DNA reads as TGTGCCACCAGTGATACGGGACAGACTAACACTGAAGCTTTCTTT. Protein: CATSDTGQTNTEAFF.

This clonotype was picked up many times. At one end, the junction sequence differs from germline, possibly due to a read error. The V call is TRBV11-3, the J call TRBJ2-2; D is unresolved. CDR3 length equals 14 residues. Germline CDR1 and CDR2: SGHNT and YENEEA. The CDR3 loop reads CASKQNTNTGELFF. The CDR3 DNA sequence: TGTGCAAGCAAGCAGAACACGAACACCGGGGAGCTGTTTTTT.